Listed below are T cell receptor beta chains from one sample, sequenced in a study of response to subunit inactivated influenza vaccine. MiXCR was run by TCRdb on the RT-PCR reads, yielding one entry per CDR3 protein. This sample has over 650,000 distinct CDR3 sequences, with about 18% found just once. The source material was PBMCs from blood, sampled 5 to 6 days after vaccination. These receptors all come from a man aged 45-65 years who received an inactivated influenza vaccine. CDR3s include the opening cysteine and the closing phenylalanine or tryptophan. The D gene is left open where the match is weak. Clone sizes are given selectively: once, few, many, or a class where the clone is expanded.

clone size	V gene	J gene	D gene	CDR3 DNA	CDR3 protein
.	TRBV20-1	TRBJ2-7	.	TGCAGTGCTAGAGGGGGACGGGGGAATGGAATCGAGCAGTACTTC	CSARGGRGNGIEQYF
many	TRBV20-1	TRBJ2-3	.	TGCAGTGCTAGAGGACTAGGGGGGGATACGCAGTATTTT	CSARGLGGDTQYF
.	TRBV12-3/TRBV12-4	TRBJ2-2	.	TGTGCCAGCAGTTTAGCGCGCCATCCTTACACCGGGGAGCTGTTTTTT	CASSLARHPYTGELFF
.	TRBV7-2	TRBJ2-1	TRBD1	TGTGCCAGCAGCCAGGGGACAGGGGCGTTCAATGAGCAGTTCTTC	CASSQGTGAFNEQFF
many	TRBV6-5	TRBJ2-1	.	TGTGCCAGCAGTTACTCGACGGGGCTTGGGTATGAGCAGTTCTTC	CASSYSTGLGYEQFF
.	TRBV2	TRBJ1-5	.	TGTGCCAGCAGTGTCCAGGGAGGTTATCAGCCCCAGCATTTT	CASSVQGGYQPQHF
.	TRBV3-1	TRBJ2-5	.	TGTGCCAGCAGCCAAAGGACAGTCGAGACCCAGTACTTC	CASSQRTVETQYF
few	TRBV6-2/TRBV6-3	TRBJ2-3	.	TGTGCCAGCAGTTACGGGACCGCAGATACGCAGTATTTT	CASSYGTADTQYF
.	TRBV12-5	TRBJ1-1	TRBD1	TGTGCTAGTGGTCCTTCAGGGGGCGCCTCCGCTTTCTTT	CASGPSGGASAFF
.	TRBV7-2	TRBJ2-2	.	TGTGCCAGCAGCTTACGGCGGAGGCTAGGAAACACCGGGGAGCTGTTTTTT	CASSLRRRLGNTGELFF
few	TRBV27	TRBJ2-3	.	TGTGCCAGCAAGAGGGGAGTCGGCACAGATACGCAGTATTTT	CASKRGVGTDTQYF
.	TRBV12-3/TRBV12-4	TRBJ2-3	.	TGTGCCAGCACCTTTATTGCCGGTACGCAGTATTTT	CASTFIAGTQYF
few	TRBV25-1	TRBJ2-5	.	TGTGCCAGCAAAGAGGGATGGGATGAGACCCAGTACTTC	CASKEGWDETQYF
many	TRBV7-9	TRBJ2-4	.	TGTGCCAGCAGCTTACAGGGGAACATTCAGTACTTC	CASSLQGNIQYF
few	TRBV2	TRBJ2-7	TRBD2	TGTGCCAGTGCGGGACTAGTATCGTACGAGCAGTACTTC	CASAGLVSYEQYF
.	TRBV5-6	TRBJ1-1	.	TGTGCCAGCAGCTTAGGTAGCCTCATGAACACTGAAGCTTTCTTT	CASSLGSLMNTEAFF
few	TRBV28	TRBJ1-4	.	TGTGCCAGCAGTTATGGGTGGTTTGGAAAACTGTTTTTT	CASSYGWFGKLFF
.	TRBV29-1	TRBJ2-3	.	TGCATCGGCGGACAGGGTGGCGGGAGAAGCACAGATACGCAGTATTTT	CIGGQGGGRSTDTQYF
few	TRBV7-2	TRBJ2-5	TRBD2	TGTGCCAGCAGCCGAGCGGGAGGGTACCAAGAGACCCAGTACTTC	CASSRAGGYQETQYF
.	TRBV20-1	TRBJ2-1	TRBD2	TGCTGTGCTAGTGTCCTGAGACTAGCGGGAGAGACGGGCGAGCAGTTCTTC	CCASVLRLAGETGEQFF
few	TRBV20-1	TRBJ1-2	.	TGCAGTGCTAGGGACACTTTGGGACATGGCTACACCTTC	CSARDTLGHGYTF
few	TRBV7-2	TRBJ2-7	TRBD1	TGTGCCAGCAGCTCACCCGGACAGGGGACCCTCGAGCAGTACTTC	CASSSPGQGTLEQYF
few	TRBV6-6	TRBJ2-1	.	TGTGCCAGCAGTTACTCTGATCGCGCTGAGCAGTTCTTC	CASSYSDRAEQFF
many	TRBV20-1	TRBJ2-5	.	TGCAGTGCTAGAGATGTCGGGGTAGAGACCCAGTACTTC	CSARDVGVETQYF
.	TRBV6-2/TRBV6-3	TRBJ2-7	.	TGTGCCAGCACCGCACTACCCGGGCTCCTACAGTACTTC	CASTALPGLLQYF
few	TRBV5-1	TRBJ2-5	.	TGCGCCAGCAGCTTGCAGGCAGGACAAGAGACCCAGTACTTC	CASSLQAGQETQYF
.	TRBV19	TRBJ1-5	TRBD1	TGTGCCAGTAGTACTACCGGGACAGTTAGCAATCAGCCCCAGCATTTT	CASSTTGTVSNQPQHF
few	TRBV5-1	TRBJ2-5	.	TGCGCCAGCAGCCGGACGGCAAACCAAGAGACCCAGTACTTC	CASSRTANQETQYF
.	TRBV20-1	TRBJ1-1	TRBD1	TGCAGTGCCCCGTGGGGACAGTTAAACACTGAAGCTTTCTTT	CSAPWGQLNTEAFF
.	TRBV6-5	TRBJ2-1	TRBD1	TGTGCCAGCAGGTTACAGGGGTCCCTGAAGATCTTC	CASRLQGSLKIF
.	TRBV20-1	TRBJ1-2	TRBD1	TGCAGTGCTAGATCTAAAGGAGGACAGGCCCTGTTTAACTATGGCTACACCTTC	CSARSKGGQALFNYGYTF
many	TRBV6-2/TRBV6-3	TRBJ2-3	.	TGTGCCAGCAGCCGTCTACGTGGCACAGATACGCAGTATTTT	CASSRLRGTDTQYF
.	TRBV5-6	TRBJ2-1	.	TGTGCCAGCAGCTTGCGACTGCGAACATCCTACAATGAGCAGTTCTTC	CASSLRLRTSYNEQFF
once	TRBV3-1	TRBJ2-5	.	TGTGCCAGCAGCCATCTACTTGGGGTCCAAGAGACCCAGTACTTC	CASSHLLGVQETQYF
many	TRBV7-2	TRBJ2-3	TRBD2	TGTGCCAGCAGCCGGACTAGCGGGAGGGCCGCAGATACGCAGTATTTT	CASSRTSGRAADTQYF
few	TRBV25-1	TRBJ2-1	TRBD2	TGTGCCAGCAGTGAACGCCCCAAAACTAGCGGGAGTTGGTATGAGCAGTTCTTC	CASSERPKTSGSWYEQFF
.	TRBV9	TRBJ2-3	.	TGTGCCAGCAGCGTAGGGGGTGCGGGCACAGATACGCAGTATTTT	CASSVGGAGTDTQYF
few	TRBV29-1	TRBJ2-5	TRBD2	TGCAGCGACGGACTAGCGGGGGAGGATGGGACCCAGTACTTC	CSDGLAGEDGTQYF
.	TRBV12-3/TRBV12-4	TRBJ2-1	TRBD1	TGTGCCAGCACCCCGAGGACAGGGAGCTCCTACAATGAGCCGTTCTTC	CASTPRTGSSYNEPFF
few	TRBV7-6	TRBJ2-7	TRBD1	TGTGCCAGCAGCGACTGGACAGGGCATTCCTACGAGCAGTACTTC	CASSDWTGHSYEQYF
many	TRBV29-1	TRBJ1-3	.	TGCAGCGCTAGGGAGAGCGGAAACACCATATATTTT	CSARESGNTIYF